This T cell receptor (beta chain) was profiled in a study of vaccination and CD4 T cells after COVID-19. As for the study in general: Two doses of either BNT162b2 or mRNA-1273 vaccine went to participants. Post-diagnosis, post-COVID samples were collected after a median approximately 100 days, ranging 35 to 161.

Points from the study as a whole: Convalescent patient numbers were relatively low, with no early post-infection timepoints.

The Oncomine TCR Beta short-read assay sequenced DNA from cultured CD4+ T cells. TCRdb processed the PCR reads anew with MiXCR; each CDR3 protein has one entry. The repertoire holds 26,000 or so distinct CDR3 sequences, 43% seen once, with 7.2% in the top ten. On this clonotype: Its specificity is unknown.

Treatment of the sample: approximately nine-day PBMC culture with coronavirus spike peptide pools or control peptides (ViraFEST assay). ViraFEST grew antigen-specific T cells using peptide pools, then sequenced TCRs. The CDR3 totals 16 residues. Unmatched junction bases numbered 17, after V lost 4 bases and J lost 10 bases. CDR1 is SGHAT, CDR2 FQNNGV, per germline. This TCR came from a human donor who had recovered from COVID-19. Sequences were obtained from CD4+ T cells from blood, cultured in vitro. The chain joins TRBV11-2 to TRBJ1-1; 8 bases are a match to TRBD1. DNA of the CDR3: TGTGCCAGCAGCTCGAGGCTATTAATCAGGGGGCAGGGAGCTTTCTTT. The encoded protein is CASSSRLLIRGQGAFF.